Sequencing of this T cell receptor beta chain was carried out in a study of cytomegalovirus exposure and HLA in healthy donors. Study-wide points: In vitro assays verified that three CMV-associated chains recognized CMV antigens specifically. A likely sequencing artifact accounted for one observed cluster of highly shared sequence variants. Most TCR sequences were seen very rarely across donors, but some public TCRs occurred in many.

The PCR was carried out with 60 Vbeta primers and 13 Jbeta primers. This table comes from immunoSEQ multiplex PCR, and its TCRdb copy is limited to in-frame clones, with some not included. In the table there are about 150,000 clones, approximately 88% of which are singletons. The CDR3 length is 16 residues. Germline CDR1 reads MNHEY; CDR2 reads SVGAGI. About this clone: Its specificity is unknown. One junction end disagrees with the germline gene, perhaps due to a read error. Other DNA sequences in the same sample also yield this CDR3.

The chain joins TRBV6-5 to TRBJ1-1, with D maybe TRBD1 (6 bases). This receptor was taken from a boy between 2 and 10 years old in good health and CMV-seronegative. Material: PBMCs. This chain's CDR3 is CASSYSGPRGGSEAFF. As DNA, the CDR3 is TGTGCCAGCAGTTACTCGGGGCCCAGGGGTGGTTCTGAAGCTTTCTTC.